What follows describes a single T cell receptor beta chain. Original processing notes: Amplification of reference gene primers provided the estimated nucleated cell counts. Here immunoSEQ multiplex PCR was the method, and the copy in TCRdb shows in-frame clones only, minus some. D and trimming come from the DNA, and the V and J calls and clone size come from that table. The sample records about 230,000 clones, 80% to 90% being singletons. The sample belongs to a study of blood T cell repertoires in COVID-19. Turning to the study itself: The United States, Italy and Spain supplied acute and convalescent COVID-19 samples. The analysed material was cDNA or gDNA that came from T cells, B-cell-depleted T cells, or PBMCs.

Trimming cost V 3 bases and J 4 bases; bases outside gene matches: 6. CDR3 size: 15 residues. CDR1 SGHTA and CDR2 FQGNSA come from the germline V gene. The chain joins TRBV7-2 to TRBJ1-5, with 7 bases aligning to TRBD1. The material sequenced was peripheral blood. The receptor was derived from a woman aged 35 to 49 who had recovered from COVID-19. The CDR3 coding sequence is TGTGCCAGCAGCTTGGGACAGTTCCCAAATCAGCCCCAGCATTTT. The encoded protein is CASSLGQFPNQPQHF. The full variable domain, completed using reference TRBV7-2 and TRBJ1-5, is GAGVSQSPSNKVTEKGKDVELRCDPISGHTALYWYRQSLGQGLEFLIYFQGNSAPDKSGLPSDRFSAERTGGSVSTLTIQRTQQEDSAVYLCASSLGQFPNQPQHFGDGTRLSIL.